The entry below describes one T cell receptor beta chain. Its cognate antigen is unknown. The data were taken from a study of T-cell memory formation after mild COVID-19. Findings and caveats of the study: Later expanders leaned CD4+, whereas clones that contracted between day 15 and 85 were balanced CD4/CD8.

Looked up from germline, CDR1 is SGHTA and CDR2 is FQGNSA. CDR3 length: 15 amino acids. After removal of 6 bases from V and 1 base from J, the junction contained 6 bases not matched to a gene. TCRdb ran MiXCR on the 5' RACE reads and lists one entry per CDR3 protein. The sample contains over 300,000 distinct CDR3 sequences, roughly 19% of which appear only once. The TCR sequence derives from a man in his late teens or twenties who had mild COVID-19 (a few samples of this study predate the infection). Cell type and time point are not known. This chain connects TRBV7-2 to TRBJ2-7; the match to TRBD2 covers 10 bases. The sample taken for sequencing was PBMCs or a T cell subset sorted from them (not recorded which). This CDR3 is CASRESGGASYEQYF. The CDR3 nucleotides are TGTGCCAGCAGGGAGAGCGGGGGGGCATCCTACGAGCAGTACTTC.